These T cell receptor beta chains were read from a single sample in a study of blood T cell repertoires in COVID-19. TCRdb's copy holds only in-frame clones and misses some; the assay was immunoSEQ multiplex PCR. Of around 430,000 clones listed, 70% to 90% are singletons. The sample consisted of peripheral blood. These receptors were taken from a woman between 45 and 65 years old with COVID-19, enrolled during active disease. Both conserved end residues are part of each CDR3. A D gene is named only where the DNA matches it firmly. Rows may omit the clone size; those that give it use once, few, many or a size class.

TGTGCCACCAGTGATCGGACTAGCGGGGGGGGTGAGCAGTTCTTC	CATSDRTSGGGEQFF	TRBV24-1	TRBJ2-1	NA	TRBD2
TGTGCCAGCAGCGGGGCGATGGGGGAGCAGTTCTTC	CASSGAMGEQFF	TRBV5-6	TRBJ2-1	NA	NA
TGTGCCAGCAGTTCGCCAAACAGGGGGGACTATGGCTACACCTTC	CASSSPNRGDYGYTF	TRBV27	TRBJ1-2	once	TRBD1
TGTGCCAGCCTCCCCGGGACTACGCTATACGAGCAGTACTTC	CASLPGTTLYEQYF	TRBV2	TRBJ2-7	NA	TRBD2
TGTGCCAGCAGTTTTGGGGCGCGGACTGAAGCTTTCTTT	CASSFGARTEAFF	TRBV27	TRBJ1-1	NA	NA
TGTGCCAGCAGCCCGGGACTAGCGGGGGTTCACAATGAGCAGTTCTTC	CASSPGLAGVHNEQFF	TRBV7-3	TRBJ2-1	once	TRBD2
TGTGCCAGTAGTATAAACCCCCTACACGGGGGGGGAGGCACTGAAGCTTTCTTT	CASSINPLHGGGGTEAFF	TRBV19	TRBJ1-1	NA	NA
TGTGCCAGCAGTCCCACGCGGCGTGGCTACACCTTC	CASSPTRRGYTF	TRBV12-3/TRBV12-4	TRBJ1-2	NA	NA
TGTGCCAGTTTTTACGGGTCCCGAGGAGCTTTCTTT	CASFYGSRGAFF	TRBV19	TRBJ1-1	once	NA
TGTGCCAGCAGCTTTCGGGGATTGGACTATGGCTACACCTTC	CASSFRGLDYGYTF	TRBV11-2	TRBJ1-2	NA	NA
TGTGCCAGCAGCGTCCGGGCCGGGGAGCTGTTTTTT	CASSVRAGELFF	TRBV9	TRBJ2-2	once	NA
TGTGCCAGCCTACCAACCCCCACGAACCCTGAAGCTTTCTTT	CASLPTPTNPEAFF	TRBV6-5	TRBJ1-1	NA	NA
TGTGCCAGCAGCTTAAGAGGGGGCTGGGATGAAAAACTGTTTTTT	CASSLRGGWDEKLFF	TRBV7-3	TRBJ1-4	NA	TRBD1
TGTGCCTGGAGTGGTGTAGCCACCGGGGAGCTGTTTTTT	CAWSGVATGELFF	TRBV30	TRBJ2-2	NA	NA
TGTGCCTGGCAAACAGGGGTATCCGGAAACACCATATATTTT	CAWQTGVSGNTIYF	TRBV30	TRBJ1-3	NA	TRBD1
TGTGCCAGCAGTTTATCCCGGACAGGGATGAACACTGAAGCTTTCTTT	CASSLSRTGMNTEAFF	TRBV28	TRBJ1-1	NA	TRBD1
TGTGCCAGCGGAGGACAGGGGGCGCGGAATGAGCAGTTCTTC	CASGGQGARNEQFF	TRBV2	TRBJ2-1	NA	TRBD1
TGTGCCAGCAGTTTCTCCGGGACAGGGAACACTGAAGCTTTCTTT	CASSFSGTGNTEAFF	TRBV27	TRBJ1-1	NA	TRBD1
TGTGCCAGCAGCCATGGGGGGACAGATAGCAATCAGCCCCAGCATTTT	CASSHGGTDSNQPQHF	TRBV3-1/TRBV3-2	TRBJ1-5	NA	TRBD1
TGTGCCAGCAGTTCAGGGGGGCTCCAGCCCCAGCATTTT	CASSSGGLQPQHF	TRBV12-3/TRBV12-4	TRBJ1-5	NA	TRBD1
TGTGCCAGCAGCCAAGATAGAGGCCGCCGGGTGCCCGGGGAGCTGTTTTTT	CASSQDRGRRVPGELFF	TRBV3-1/TRBV3-2	TRBJ2-2	once	NA
TGTGCCAGCAACCCGAGGGCGAACACTGAAGCTTTCTTT	CASNPRANTEAFF	TRBV6-5	TRBJ1-1	NA	NA
TGCGCCAGCAGCTTTCAGGGGGCCACTGAAGAGACCCAGTACTTC	CASSFQGATEETQYF	TRBV5-1	TRBJ2-5	NA	TRBD1
TGCGCCAGCAGCTTAGCGGGGGGCCGGAACACCGGGGAGCTGTTTTTT	CASSLAGGRNTGELFF	TRBV5-1	TRBJ2-2	NA	TRBD2
TGTGCCAGTAGTATGAGTGGGACAGGGGCCTACGAGCAGTACTTC	CASSMSGTGAYEQYF	TRBV19	TRBJ2-7	NA	TRBD1
TGTGCCTGGAGCAGAGTTAGCGGGGGGGCCGCCGGGGAGCTGTTTTTT	CAWSRVSGGAAGELFF	TRBV30	TRBJ2-2	few	TRBD2
TGTGCCAGCAGTAAAGTAGGTGGGGGGTACACAGATACGCAGTATTTT	CASSKVGGGYTDTQYF	TRBV27	TRBJ2-3	NA	NA
TGTGCCAGCAGCGTAGGGTTAGGGGCAGGCACAGATACGCAGTATTTT	CASSVGLGAGTDTQYF	TRBV9	TRBJ2-3	NA	NA
TGTGCCAGCAGCTACCCCGGTGGAAAACTGTTTTTT	CASSYPGGKLFF	TRBV11-2	TRBJ1-4	NA	NA
TGTGCCAGTAGGCCACAGGGGGCCGGGGAGCTGTTTTTT	CASRPQGAGELFF	TRBV19	TRBJ2-2	NA	TRBD1
TGTGCCAGTGGGTACCGGACAGGTGAAAACGAGCAGTACTTC	CASGYRTGENEQYF	TRBV19	TRBJ2-7	NA	TRBD1
TGTGCCAGCAGCCCGGGGGGGGGCTCCCTAGGGAAGGAAAAACTGTTTTTT	CASSPGGGSLGKEKLFF	TRBV5-4	TRBJ1-4	NA	NA